This T cell receptor beta chain was captured in a study of blood T cell repertoires in COVID-19. Study information: COVID-19 samples, acute and convalescent, were from the United States, Italy and Spain. Sample material is recorded as cDNA or gDNA derived from T cells, B-cell-depleted T cells, or PBMCs.

Germline loops: CDR1 SGHTA, CDR2 FQGNSA. The V gene lost 1 base and the J gene lost 4 bases, with 14 bases spanning the gap. The CDR3 consists of 15 residues. Authors' methods: Using reference gene primer amplification, nucleated cell counts were estimated. Method: immunoSEQ multiplex PCR; TCRdb's copy keeps in-frame clones and lacks some. Clone size and V and J calls were adopted from that table, with D and trimming inferred from the DNA. In the table there are 110,000 to 150,000 clones, about 82% of which are singletons. The specimen sequenced was peripheral blood. The chain couples TRBV7-2 to TRBJ2-7, with TRBD1 as a possible D gene (6 bases). The TCR comes from a middle-aged man with acute or convalescent COVID-19. The CDR3 bases are TGTGCCAGCAGCTTAGGGGACATGAAGTGGTACGAGCAGTACTTC. Its protein is CASSLGDMKWYEQYF.